These 10 T cell receptor beta chains came from one sample sequenced in a study of T cells in Graves' hyperthyroidism and ophthalmopathy. Authors of the study amplified TCR beta CDR3 regions from RNA transcripts. Initially, a first-round RT-PCR of the TCR CDR3 employed the HTBI primer set. TCRdb analysed the multiplex PCR reads with MiXCR anew, one entry per CDR3 protein. The sample carries 450,000 to 650,000 distinct CDR3 sequences, approximately 15% recorded once. The sequencing sample was made of blood. These receptors all come from a woman aged 18-29 years with Graves' ophthalmopathy.

This clonotype was recorded many times. V usage is TRBV5-1 and J usage is TRBJ2-1, with a tentative D call TRBD2 (5 bases). V shed 0 bases and J shed 7 bases, with 14 bases lying between them. Germline CDR1 is SGHRS and CDR2 is YFSETQ. This CDR3 spans 15 amino acids. CDR3 region: CASSLEVGVGNEQFF. The CDR3 DNA is TGCGCCAGCAGCTTGGAGGTGGGAGTCGGGAATGAGCAGTTCTTC.

This clonotype was picked up many times. This sequence joins TRBV10-3 and TRBJ1-2; TRBD1 might be the D (6 bases). V was cut by 6 bases and J by 8 bases, with 10 bases left in between. This CDR3 is 11 amino acids long. CDR1 is ENHRY and CDR2 is SYGVKD in the germline V gene. This CDR3 reads CAISSGEGYTF. In DNA, the CDR3 is TGTGCCATCAGCTCAGGGGAAGGCTACACCTTC.

This clonotype showed up just a few times. CDR3 protein: CATSRDYRDLTAQGQPQHF. Written as DNA, the CDR3 is TGTGCCACCAGCAGAGATTACAGGGATTTGACAGCCCAAGGGCAGCCCCAGCATTTT. This chain uses TRBV15 with TRBJ1-5; tentatively, D is TRBD1 (6 bases). V lost 0 bases, J lost 7 bases, and 25 bases lay in between. CDR1 and CDR2 (germline): LNHNV, YYDKDF (reference sequence). The CDR3 is made up of 19 amino acids.

This clonotype was observed many times. This sequence joins TRBV13 and TRBJ2-3; 7 bases align to TRBD2. Per germline, CDR1 PRHDT and CDR2 FYEKMQ (reference sequence). This CDR3 spans 15 amino acids. V shed 5 bases, J shed 3 bases, and the junction held 8 bases outside the gene matches. This CDR3 is CASSHRGGITDTQYF. The DNA of the CDR3 is TGTGCCAGCAGCCACCGGGGAGGGATAACAGATACGCAGTATTTT.

Many counts were recorded for this clonotype. The chain couples TRBV18 to TRBJ2-2, with D possibly matching TRBD1 (5 bases). Looked up from germline, CDR1 is KGHSH and CDR2 is LQKENI. The CDR3 covers 14 residues. The V end was cut by 3 bases, the J end by 3 bases, with 8 bases between. The DNA for the CDR3 is TGTGCCAGCTCACCTTGGGGCGACACCGGGGAGCTGTTTTTT. Its protein product is CASSPWGDTGELFF.

The CDR3 region has the DNA TGTGCCAGCAGCCTTAACCACGGCAGCCAAGAGACCCAGTACTTC. Residues: CASSLNHGSQETQYF. This chain links TRBV3-1 with TRBJ2-5, with no clear D. The CDR3 runs 15 residues. Trimming took off 4 bases at V and 1 base at J, with 13 bases between the two ends. Germline V gene lookup returns CDR1 LGHDT and CDR2 YNNKEL (reference sequence).

In its sample, this clonotype was seen many times. The rearrangement joins TRBV7-2 to TRBJ2-7; TRBD2 agrees at 13 bases. The ends lost 5 bases at V and 2 bases at J; junction bases unmatched: 9. Germline loops: CDR1 SGHTA, CDR2 FQGNSA. The CDR3 runs 17 residues. CDR3 coding DNA: TGTGCCAGCAGCAAACCGGGACTAGCGGGATGGGCCTACGAGCAGTACTTC. It encodes CASSKPGLAGWAYEQYF.

This clonotype was counted at least ten times. The V and J genes are TRBV2 and TRBJ2-7, with 7 positions matching TRBD1. The trim removed 3 bases at V and 6 bases at J, leaving 5 bases unmatched. CDR3 size: 13 residues. CDR1 SNHLY and CDR2 FYNNEI come from the germline V gene. The CDR3 sequence is CASSDDRQGEQYF. The CDR3 DNA is TGTGCCAGCAGTGACGATAGACAGGGCGAGCAGTACTTC.

This clonotype was detected many times. The chain combines TRBV12-3 or TRBV12-4 with TRBJ1-5; D is ambiguous. This CDR3 region has 15 residues. Trimming shortened V by 6 bases and J by 4 bases, and 16 bases separated the two germline ends. In DNA form, the CDR3 reads TGTGCCAGCAGCATTAGACCGAGGGCAAATCAGCCCCAGCATTTT. Its protein is CASSIRPRANQPQHF.

This clonotype was counted at least ten times. This rearrangement joins TRBV20-1 to TRBJ1-4; maybe TRBD1 (6 bases). Trimming removed 4 bases at V and 11 bases at J, with 17 bases between. Germline V gene lookup returns CDR1 DFQATT and CDR2 SNEGSKA (reference sequence). The CDR3 is 13 amino acids. As DNA, the CDR3 is TGCAGTGCTACAAACACCCGGACAGAGAAACTGTTTTTT. Translating gives CSATNTRTEKLFF.